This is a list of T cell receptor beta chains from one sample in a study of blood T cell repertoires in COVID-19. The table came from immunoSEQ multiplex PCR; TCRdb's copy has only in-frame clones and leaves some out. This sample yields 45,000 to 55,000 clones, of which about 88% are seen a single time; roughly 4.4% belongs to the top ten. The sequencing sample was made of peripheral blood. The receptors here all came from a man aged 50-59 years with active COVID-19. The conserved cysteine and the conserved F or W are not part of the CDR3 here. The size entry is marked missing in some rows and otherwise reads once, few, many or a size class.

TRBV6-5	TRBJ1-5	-	ASSPLAGGYQPQH
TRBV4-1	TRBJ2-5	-	ASSQVGGLQREETQY
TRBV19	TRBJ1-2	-	ASSDLGTGDGGYT
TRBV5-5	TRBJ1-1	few	ASSLYRANTEAF
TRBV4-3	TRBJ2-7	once	ASSQDWRTSAPVEQY
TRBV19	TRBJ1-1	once	AVSTGDSFGLTEAF
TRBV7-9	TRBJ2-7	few	ASSGQGADEQY
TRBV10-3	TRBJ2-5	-	AISEKGYGGGDQETQY
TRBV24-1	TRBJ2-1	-	ATSGTVSSYNEQF
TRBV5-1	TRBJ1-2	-	ASSRGSGYT
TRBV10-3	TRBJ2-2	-	AISEPTTRVPGELF
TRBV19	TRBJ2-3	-	ASSASPDTQY
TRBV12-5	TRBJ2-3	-	ASGLYPGWAGGQDTQY
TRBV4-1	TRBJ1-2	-	ASSQDSGTGYLYGYT
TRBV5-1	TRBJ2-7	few	ASSQGSGTALYEQY